These 29 T cell receptor beta chains were all obtained from the same sample, sequenced in a study of T-cell reconstitution after alpha-beta-depleted transplantation in children. Researchers prepared the TCRbeta library using unique molecular identifiers, the study reports. TCRdb passed the PCR reads through MiXCR, listing each CDR3 protein once. This sample has 150,000 to 200,000 distinct CDR3 sequences, with roughly 7.5% found just once. The input for sequencing was PBMCs from the stem cell graft donor, taken from the stem cell graft. The receptors stem from a human donor who donated a stem cell graft to a child with Wiskott-Aldrich syndrome.

This clonotype occurred many times. J is TRBJ1-3 and V is TRBV15, with a possible D match to TRBD1 (6 bases). Germline V gene data show CDR1 as LNHNV and CDR2 as YYDKDF (reference sequence). The length of the CDR3 is 11 residues. V lost 9 bases and J lost 4, with 7 bases in between. CDR3 DNA sequence: TGTGCCACAGGGACAGGAAACACCATATATTTT. As protein: CATGTGNTIYF.

About this clonotype: An end of the junction does not agree with germline; a read error may underlie this. The chain is built from TRBV5-1 and TRBJ2-1, with 7 bases identical to TRBD2. The CDR3 is 17 amino acids. CDR1 SGHRS and CDR2 YFSETQ come from the germline V gene. The CDR3 spells CACSSTARPGLSDEQFF. The DNA of the CDR3 is TGCGCCTGCAGCTCGACCGCCCGTCCGGGACTATCTGATGAGCAGTTCTTC.

This clonotype has a count of ten or more. CDR3 DNA sequence: TGTGCCAGCAGCGGTCCAGGACGGAACACTGAAGCTTTCTTT. It translates to CASSGPGRNTEAFF. This chain links TRBV7-2 with TRBJ1-1; D ambiguous. Germline V CDR1 and CDR2: SGHTA, FQGNSA. The CDR3 length is 14 residues. V shed 5 bases and J shed 1 base, with 11 bases lying between them.

The chain joins TRBV9 to TRBJ2-7, with unresolved D. CDR1 is SGDLS, CDR2 YYNGEE, per germline. The CDR3 totals 13 residues. The ends were cut back, 2 bases at V and 2 bases at J, with 8 bases in the middle. CDR3 region: CASSVNYPYEQYF. The CDR3 DNA follows: TGTGCCAGCAGCGTTAATTACCCCTACGAGCAGTACTTC. Variable domain in full (rest from reference TRBV9 and TRBJ2-7): DSGVTQTPKHLITATGQRVTLRCSPRSGDLSVYWYQQSLDQGLQFLIQYYNGEERAKGNILERFSAQQFPDLHSELNLSSLELGDSALYFCASSVNYPYEQYFGPGTRLTVT.

The V and J genes are TRBV29-1 and TRBJ2-3, with TRBD2 matching 10 bases. Per germline, CDR1 SQVTM and CDR2 ANQGSEA. The junction had 22 bases not matched to a gene; V was cut back by 6 bases and J by 1 base. This CDR3 spans 20 amino acids. In nucleotides, the CDR3 is TGCAGCGTCACGGGGCTCCTAGCGGGAGAGGGCGTAGGAGGCACAGATACGCAGTATTTT. Its translation is CSVTGLLAGEGVGGTDTQYF.

This clonotype was detected ten times or more. This chain uses TRBV12-3 or TRBV12-4 with TRBJ2-7; D perhaps matches TRBD2 (6 bases). Trimming left V 1 base short and J 2 bases short, with 9 bases between. The CDR3 covers 14 residues. In nucleotides, the CDR3 is TGTGCCAGCAGTTTAGGGCCGGGAGCCTACGAGCAGTACTTC. It yields the protein CASSLGPGAYEQYF.

This clonotype occurred many times. J is TRBJ1-1 and V is TRBV7-2, with D possibly TRBD1 on 5 matching bases. Germline loops: CDR1 SGHTA, CDR2 FQGNSA. V lost 6 bases and J lost 1, with 18 bases in between. This CDR3 has 16 amino acids. The CDR3 region is CASRFSDGAWNTEAFF. The CDR3 bases are TGTGCCAGCAGGTTTTCGGACGGGGCCTGGAACACTGAAGCTTTCTTT.

This clonotype was seen ten or more times. The CDR3 protein is CATSRAGGGSGTRNEQFF. The CDR3 DNA is TGTGCCACCAGCAGAGCTGGAGGGGGTTCAGGGACTCGCAATGAGCAGTTCTTC. The rearrangement uses TRBV15 and TRBJ2-1; D is tentatively TRBD1 or TRBD2 (6 bases each). With 1 base removed from V and 6 bases from J, the gap between germline ends came to 22 bases. The CDR3 is made up of 18 amino acids. The germline V gene encodes CDR1 LNHNV and CDR2 YYDKDF (reference sequence).

This clonotype was counted many times. As DNA, the CDR3 is TGCAGTGCTAGTTGGCAGGGAGGGCGTGGCTACACCTTC. This translates into CSASWQGGRGYTF. The chain employs TRBV20-1 and TRBJ1-2, with a possible D match to TRBD1 (5 bases). Trimming took 3 bases from V and 7 from J, leaving 15 bases between them. Germline-derived CDR1 and CDR2 are DFQATT and SNEGSKA (reference sequence). The CDR3 covers 13 residues.

At least ten counts were recorded for this clonotype. The chain recombines TRBV5-1 with TRBJ2-5; D perhaps matches TRBD1 (5 bases). There are 15 residues in the CDR3. V was cut by 1 base and J by 1 base, with 11 bases left in between. Germline loops: CDR1 SGHRS, CDR2 YFSETQ. CDR3 amino acids: CASSLNSGFQETQYF. CDR3 bases: TGCGCCAGCAGCTTGAATTCAGGGTTCCAAGAGACCCAGTACTTC.

This clonotype was detected many times. The junction does not match germline at one end; this may be a read error. CDR3 sequence: CASREGQATPYEQYF. CDR3 sequence (DNA): TGTGCCAGCAGGGAAGGACAGGCCACCCCCTACGAGCAGTACTTC. This chain connects TRBV6-1 to TRBJ2-7, with 7 bases that match TRBD1. This CDR3 region has 15 residues. In germline, CDR1 is MNHNS, CDR2 SASEGT.

This clonotype was picked up many times. The gene calls are TRBV5-1 and TRBJ2-2; a possible D gene is TRBD1 (6 bases). This CDR3 has 13 amino acids. Looked up from germline, CDR1 is SGHRS and CDR2 is YFSETQ. Trimming removed 4 bases at V and 5 bases at J, with 9 bases between. The CDR3 is CASSTTGTGELFF. The CDR3 region has the DNA TGCGCCAGCAGCACCACAGGGACCGGGGAGCTGTTTTTT.

This clonotype was counted at least ten times. CDR3 in DNA: TGCGCCAGCAGCCAAGGGTCCAGGGCGGTTGTTGGCTACACCTTC. It is translated as CASSQGSRAVVGYTF. V is TRBV4-1 and J is TRBJ1-2; D may be TRBD1 (5 bases). The germline gives CDR1 MGHRA, CDR2 YSYEKL. This CDR3 has 15 amino acids. Trimming cost V 1 base and J 7 bases, with 16 bases left between them.

This clonotype has at least ten counts. The V gene is TRBV12-3 or TRBV12-4, the J gene TRBJ1-4; D is perhaps TRBD1 (5 bases). CDR3 length: 16 residues. V was pared by 7 bases and J by 0 bases, with 15 bases between. The CDR3 DNA is TGTGCCAGCAACCGGGGCGCCGGTGCAACTAATGAAAAACTGTTTTTT. As protein: CASNRGAGATNEKLFF.

In this sample, this clonotype turned up a few times. This chain joins TRBV15 and TRBJ1-2; 7 positions agree with TRBD1. The ends lost 3 bases at V and 6 bases at J; junction bases unmatched: 16. The germline V gene encodes CDR1 LNHNV and CDR2 YYDKDF (reference sequence). CDR3 length: 17 residues. This CDR3 is CATSRGEADRRDDGYTF. CDR3 DNA: TGTGCCACCAGCAGGGGGGAGGCGGACAGGAGAGACGATGGCTACACCTTC.

This clonotype was counted at least ten times. The V and J genes are TRBV12-3 or TRBV12-4 and TRBJ2-7, with 9 positions matching TRBD1. Trimming cost V 5 bases and J 3 bases; bases outside gene matches: 2. The CDR3 has 13 amino acids. The CDR3: CASSGQGYYEQYF. Written as DNA, the CDR3 is TGTGCCAGCAGTGGACAGGGGTACTACGAGCAGTACTTC.

This clonotype has a count of ten or more. V is TRBV6-5 and J is TRBJ1-2; D is perhaps TRBD1 (6 bases). CDR1 MNHEY and CDR2 SVGAGI come from the germline V gene. Between the trimmed V and J ends, which lost 6 bases and 1 base, there was a span of 12 bases. The CDR3 is 14 residues long. In DNA, the CDR3 is TGTGCCAGCAGAAGAAGACAGGTTAACTATGGCTACACCTTC. Translation: CASRRRQVNYGYTF.

This clonotype was observed at least ten times. The chain recombines TRBV5-1 with TRBJ1-1, with TRBD1 matching 7 bases. The CDR3 covers 15 residues. CDR1 is SGHRS, CDR2 YFSETQ, per germline. Losses at the gene ends were 4 bases for V and 4 bases for J; bases not matched to a gene: 10. The CDR3 protein is CASSPFDRAGTEAFF. The CDR3 DNA reads TGCGCCAGCAGCCCATTTGACAGGGCCGGCACTGAAGCTTTCTTT. Using reference TRBV5-1 and TRBJ1-1 for the parts outside the CDR3, the full variable domain is KAGVTQTPRYLIKTRGQQVTLSCSPISGHRSVSWYQQTPGQGLQFLFEYFSETQRNKGNFPGRFSGRQFSNSRSEMNVSTLELGDSALYLCASSPFDRAGTEAFFGQGTRLTVV.

This clonotype was picked up many times. The chain joins TRBV3-1 to TRBJ1-1; 7 bases fit TRBD1. J was trimmed by 8 bases and V by 1 base; bases with no gene match: 10. CDR1 and CDR2 from the germline V gene are LGHDT and YNNKEL (reference sequence). CDR3 size: 15 residues. In DNA, the CDR3 is TGTGCCAGCAGCCAAGTTCATGGCGGAGGGGGCGAAGCTTTCTTT. Its translation: CASSQVHGGGGEAFF.

The chain joins TRBV5-1 to TRBJ2-1; TRBD2 might be the D (6 bases). Germline assignment: CDR1 SGHRS and CDR2 YFSETQ. CDR3 length equals 14 residues. Trimming shortened V by 5 bases and J by 6 bases, and 15 bases separated the two germline ends. The CDR3 here is CASRPGTPANEQFF. The CDR3 DNA sequence: TGCGCCAGCAGACCCGGGACTCCTGCCAATGAGCAGTTCTTC.

The V call is TRBV6-5, the J call TRBJ2-1, with D uncertain. The CDR3 has 17 residues. Germline V gene sequence: CDR1 MNHEY, CDR2 SVGAGI. The germline V and J ends were trimmed by 5 bases and 5 bases, with 22 bases remaining between them. The CDR3 reads CASSTNSRHYPDNEQFF. CDR3 DNA: TGTGCCAGCAGTACAAATTCGCGGCACTACCCGGACAATGAGCAGTTCTTC.

Remarks on this clonotype: The junction departs from germline at one end; a sequencing error may be responsible. This chain connects TRBV12-3 or TRBV12-4 to TRBJ2-1; 8 bases are shared with TRBD2. The length of the CDR3 is 19 residues. The CDR3 loop is CTISLPVRSGGGNYNDQFF. The CDR3 bases are TGTACCATCAGTTTACCGGTTCGTTCTGGCGGGGGGAATTACAATGATCAGTTCTTC.

This rearrangement joins TRBV14 to TRBJ2-3, with 7 nucleotides matching TRBD1. Looked up from germline, CDR1 is SGHDN and CDR2 is FVKESK. J was trimmed by 3 bases and V by 4 bases; bases with no gene match: 10. The CDR3 has 16 residues. The DNA of the CDR3 is TGTGCCAGCAGCCTGATGACAGGGTCCGAGACAGATACGCAGTATTTT. Encoded protein: CASSLMTGSETDTQYF.

This clonotype was detected many times. This sequence joins TRBV6-5 and TRBJ1-2; D is undetermined. The germline V gene has CDR1 MNHEY and CDR2 SVGAGI. The CDR3 runs to 13 residues. Deletions cut 6 bases from V and 3 bases from J, with 11 bases between. Written as DNA, the CDR3 is TGTGCCAGCAGCCGTCAGGCACACTATGGCTACACCTTC. Amino acids: CASSRQAHYGYTF.

CDR3 nucleotides: TGTGCCAGCAGCCAAGACCTCGGGGGGCATGGCTACACCTTC. This codes for CASSQDLGGHGYTF. This chain links TRBV14 with TRBJ1-2; D is possibly TRBD1 (6 bases). Deletions cut 0 bases from V and 6 bases from J, with 11 bases between. The CDR3 contains 14 residues. Germline V CDR1 and CDR2: SGHDN, FVKESK.

This clonotype was recorded many times. This sequence joins TRBV20-1 and TRBJ2-1; D gene ambiguous. V lost 3 bases and J 5 bases, leaving 8 bases between the germline ends. CDR1 is DFQATT and CDR2 is SNEGSKA in the germline V gene (reference sequence). The CDR3 consists of 12 residues. The DNA for the CDR3 is TGCAGTGCTAGCCTCCACCACAATGAGCAGTTCTTC. It is translated as CSASLHHNEQFF.

The chain employs TRBV20-1 and TRBJ2-5; TRBD2 matches 8 bases. After removal of 5 bases from V and 4 bases from J, the junction contained 9 bases not matched to a gene. Germline values: CDR1 DFQATT, CDR2 SNEGSKA (reference sequence). The CDR3 is 14 amino acids. This CDR3 is CSAPVAGGAETQYF. CDR3 in DNA: TGCAGTGCTCCGGTGGCGGGGGGCGCAGAGACCCAGTACTTC.

In this sample, this clonotype turned up many times. The rearrangement links TRBV5-5 to TRBJ2-3; 7 bases are a match to TRBD1. CDR3 size: 15 residues. The germline CDR1 and CDR2 sequences are SGHKS and YYEKEE (reference sequence). Unmatched junction bases numbered 6, after V lost 5 bases and J lost 0 bases. The CDR3 region has the DNA TGTGCCAGCAGTATAACGACAGGGAGCACAGATACGCAGTATTTT. It codes for CASSITTGSTDTQYF.

The sample holds many counts of this clonotype. J is TRBJ1-1 and V is TRBV7-8; 8 bases fit TRBD1. This CDR3 is 14 amino acids long. V was clipped by 5 bases and J by 5 bases; unmatched bases: 7. Per the germline V gene, CDR1 is SGHVS and CDR2 is FQNEAQ. The CDR3 sequence is CASSKQGDGTEAFF. The CDR3 region has the DNA TGTGCCAGCAGCAAACAGGGGGATGGTACTGAAGCTTTCTTT.